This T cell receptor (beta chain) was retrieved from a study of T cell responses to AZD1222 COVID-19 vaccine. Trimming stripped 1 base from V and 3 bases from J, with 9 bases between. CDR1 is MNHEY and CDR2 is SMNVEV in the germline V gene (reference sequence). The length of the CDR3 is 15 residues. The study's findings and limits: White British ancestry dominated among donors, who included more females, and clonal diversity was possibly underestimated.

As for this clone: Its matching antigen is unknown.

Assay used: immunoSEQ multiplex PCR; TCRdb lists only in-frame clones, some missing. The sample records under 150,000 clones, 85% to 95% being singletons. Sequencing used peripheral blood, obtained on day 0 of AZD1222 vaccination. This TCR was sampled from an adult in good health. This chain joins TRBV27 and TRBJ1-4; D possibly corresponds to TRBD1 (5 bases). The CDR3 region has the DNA TGTGCCAGCAGTTTATACGGGGCCTCTAATGAAAAACTGTTTTTT. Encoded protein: CASSLYGASNEKLFF. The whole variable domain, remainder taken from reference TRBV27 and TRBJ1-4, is EAQVTQNPRYLITVTGKKLTVTCSQNMNHEYMSWYRQDPGLGLRQIYYSMNVEVTDKGDVPEGYKVSRKEKRNFPLILESPSPNQTSLYFCASSLYGASNEKLFFGSGTQLSVL.